A single T cell receptor beta chain is shown here with its context. Its target is unknown. This record belongs to a study of shared clonotypes between healthy human individuals. The CDR3 covers 19 residues. CDR1 is MGHRA, CDR2 YSYEKL, per germline. The V end was cut by 1 base, the J end by 2 bases, with 20 bases between. An assay was performed, and its level was deep. Assay: immunoSEQ multiplex PCR; the TCRdb copy retains only in-frame clones and omits some. The sample has a few hundred thousand clones; around 97% are singletons. General observations from the study: Rarefaction curves obtained for sorted subsets showed sequencing incomplete despite large depth.

This sequence originates from a woman aged 25 to 39 in good health. Sequencing was done on a sample of naive CD4+ T cells sorted from blood. The subset is: CD45RA+ positively selected. The V and J genes are TRBV4-1 and TRBJ2-2; possible D gene TRBD2, 6 bases. The DNA of the CDR3 is TGCGCCAGCAGCCAAGTCGGTAGGCTAGCGAGATTTAACACCGGGGAGCTGTTTTTT. Amino acid sequence: CASSQVGRLARFNTGELFF.